The rows below give T cell receptor beta chains drawn from one sample of a study of radiation and T cells in renal cell carcinoma. Produced via immunoSEQ multiplex PCR; TCRdb's table is partial and in-frame only. The sample includes roughly 150,000 clones, approximately 88% seen only once; the top ten take 10% to 15%. The material was blood, obtained from a patient whose treatment included radiotherapy and nephrectomy. The receptors were gathered from a woman in her 50s with renal cell carcinoma. Each CDR3 is given with its conserved first and last residue. A D gene is named only where the DNA matches it firmly.

D gene	J gene	V gene	CDR3 length	CDR3 protein	CDR3 DNA
TRBD1	TRBJ1-2	TRBV2	15	CASSGQGLRGYGYTF	TGTGCCAGCAGTGGACAGGGCTTGAGAGGGTATGGCTACACCTTC
.	TRBJ1-5	TRBV6-6	14	CASSDNRVSQPQHF	TGTGCCAGCAGTGATAACAGGGTATCTCAGCCCCAGCATTTT
.	TRBJ2-1	TRBV5-4	15	CASSGWQGRYNEQFF	TGTGCCAGCAGCGGGTGGCAGGGACGTTACAATGAGCAGTTCTTC
TRBD2	TRBJ2-6	TRBV4-2	19	CASSQDAGGSVPGANVLTF	TGTGCCAGCAGCCAAGATGCGGGGGGTTCTGTCCCTGGGGCCAACGTCCTGACTTTC
TRBD2	TRBJ2-3	TRBV11-2	15	CASSQSRGGQDTQYF	TGTGCCAGCAGCCAATCCCGGGGGGGGCAAGATACGCAGTATTTT
.	TRBJ2-7	TRBV2	13	CASTLAQSYEQYF	TGTGCCAGCACGTTAGCGCAGTCCTACGAGCAGTACTTC
.	TRBJ2-3	TRBV4-3	15	CASGLRGLGTDTQYF	TGCGCCAGCGGATTGCGGGGCCTGGGCACAGATACGCAGTATTTT
.	TRBJ2-1	TRBV4-1	14	CASSQEQLDNEQFF	TGCGCCAGCAGCCAAGAGCAGCTTGACAATGAGCAGTTCTTC
TRBD2	TRBJ2-5	TRBV7-9	15	CASSFSASGKETQYF	TGTGCCAGCAGCTTTAGCGCTAGCGGAAAAGAGACCCAGTACTTC
.	TRBJ2-7	TRBV10-3	16	CAIEQGPGQGAHEQYF	TGTGCCATCGAGCAGGGACCGGGACAAGGCGCCCACGAGCAGTACTTC
TRBD1	TRBJ2-1	TRBV11-1	17	CASRIDGQGRSYNEQFF	TGTGCCAGCAGGATAGATGGACAGGGGCGCTCCTACAATGAGCAGTTCTTC
.	TRBJ1-2	TRBV5-4	14	CASSSIVGTYGYTF	TGTGCCAGCAGCTCTATAGTAGGGACCTATGGCTACACCTTC
TRBD1	TRBJ2-7	TRBV6-1	12	CASRATGVEQYF	TGTGCCAGCAGGGCTACAGGGGTCGAGCAGTACTTC
.	TRBJ1-3	TRBV13	15	CASSLDRTSGNTIYF	TGTGCCAGCAGCTTAGACCGGACCTCTGGAAACACCATATATTTT
.	TRBJ1-1	TRBV5-1	16	CASSLQNVGRGTEAFF	TGCGCCAGCAGCTTGCAAAATGTGGGGCGAGGGACTGAAGCTTTCTTT
.	TRBJ2-3	TRBV6-5	13	CASSLQGTDTQYF	TGTGCCAGCAGTTTGCAGGGTACAGATACGCAGTATTTT
TRBD2	TRBJ2-7	TRBV5-5	14	CASNRGGLSYEQYF	TGTGCCAGCAACCGCGGGGGGTTATCCTACGAGCAGTACTTC
TRBD1	TRBJ1-5	TRBV18	16	CASSPSGQTLYQPQHF	TGTGCCAGCTCACCATCGGGACAGACCCTTTATCAGCCCCAGCATTTT
TRBD1	TRBJ1-4	TRBV5-6	15	CASSDQGATNEKLFF	TGTGCCAGCAGCGATCAGGGGGCAACTAATGAAAAACTGTTTTTT
.	TRBJ2-1	TRBV6-6	15	CASRPQTSSYNEQFF	TGTGCCAGCAGGCCACAGACTAGCTCCTACAATGAGCAGTTCTTC
.	TRBJ2-1	TRBV7-2	16	CASSLGPGLGGNEQFF	TGTGCCAGCAGCTTAGGGCCGGGACTGGGAGGCAATGAGCAGTTCTTC
.	TRBJ1-4	TRBV27	15	CASSRAGATNEKLFF	TGTGCCAGCAGTAGGGCAGGGGCAACTAATGAAAAACTGTTTTTT
.	TRBJ2-5	TRBV5-1	12	CASSLDRETQYF	TGCGCCAGCAGCTTGGACCGAGAGACCCAGTACTTC
.	TRBJ2-7	TRBV7-9	14	CASSSYASIYEQYF	TGTGCCAGCAGCTCCTATGCCAGTATCTACGAGCAGTACTTC
TRBD2	TRBJ2-1	TRBV5-4	16	CASSLAAGGHGNEQFF	TGTGCCAGCAGCTTGGCCGCGGGGGGCCACGGGAATGAGCAGTTCTTC
TRBD1	TRBJ2-5	TRBV30	14	CAWTRRGRGETQYF	TGTGCCTGGACTCGCAGGGGGCGCGGAGAGACCCAGTACTTC
.	TRBJ1-1	TRBV18	16	CASSPQGRGSNTEAFF	TGTGCCAGCTCACCCCAGGGCAGGGGCTCGAACACTGAAGCTTTCTTT
.	TRBJ2-7	TRBV5-1	13	CASSFNGAYEQYF	TGCGCCAGCAGCTTTAACGGAGCCTACGAGCAGTACTTC
.	TRBJ2-5	TRBV18	14	CASSPRRDQETQYF	TGTGCCAGCTCACCACGGCGGGACCAAGAGACCCAGTACTTC
TRBD1	TRBJ2-2	TRBV7-6	14	CATEGDRGTGELFF	TGTGCCACCGAGGGAGACAGGGGCACCGGGGAGCTGTTTTTT
.	TRBJ2-4	TRBV19	16	CASSPPFYRAENIQYF	TGTGCCAGTAGTCCTCCCTTCTACAGGGCAGAAAACATTCAGTACTTC
TRBD1	TRBJ2-2	TRBV5-1	18	CASSLGQGAGRHTGELFF	TGCGCCAGCAGCTTGGGGCAGGGGGCAGGAAGACACACCGGGGAGCTGTTTTTT
.	TRBJ2-5	TRBV9	14	CASSVGWSKETQYF	TGTGCCAGCAGCGTGGGTTGGAGCAAAGAGACCCAGTACTTC
.	TRBJ1-5	TRBV5-8	13	CASNTRGNQPQHF	TGTGCCAGCAATACAAGGGGCAATCAGCCCCAGCATTTT
TRBD1	TRBJ1-4	TRBV7-9	14	CASSSRGREEKLFF	TGTGCCAGCAGCTCCAGGGGGCGCGAGGAAAAACTGTTTTTT